This entry features one T cell receptor (beta chain) sequence. Its antigen is currently unknown. These data are taken from a study of T cells in Graves' hyperthyroidism and ophthalmopathy. The study's findings and limits: Researchers found most expanded thyroid clonotypes above 0.001 in blood as well.

RNA transcripts provided the source from which TCR beta CDR3 regions were amplified. The HTBI primer set served for first-round RT-PCR of the TCR CDR3. TCRdb re-called the multiplex PCR reads with MiXCR, one entry per CDR3 protein. The sample holds under 70,000 distinct CDR3 sequences, around 53% seen once. Uncontrolled infection, other autoimmune disease, pregnancy or lactation led to exclusion. This TCR came from a woman aged 55-70 years with Graves' ophthalmopathy. Sequencing was carried out using blood.

CDR3 in DNA: TGTGCCAGCAGCTTGTGGGGCCGTGATGTAGATACGCAGTATTTT. It yields the protein CASSLWGRDVDTQYF. V and J are TRBV5-6 and TRBJ2-3, with a weak D call TRBD1 (5 bases). The CDR3 extends over 15 amino acids. The V gene lost 1 base and the J gene lost 5 bases, with 14 bases spanning the gap. Looked up from germline, CDR1 is SGHDT and CDR2 is YYEEEE.